The 16 T cell receptor beta chains reported below all come from one sample, sequenced in a study of Ad26.COV2.S vaccination and SARS-CoV-2 variants. Clones were read by immunoSEQ multiplex PCR, and TCRdb kept only the in-frame ones, dropping some. This table holds about 480,000 clones, 70% to 90% found once. The sample's treatment: 15 to 20 received Ad26.COV2.S at low or high dose, single or two shots; about 5 received placebo; per-sample allocation not given. Sampling happened 63 days after the first vaccine or placebo injection. The sequenced sample was peripheral blood, obtained in a trial of Ad26.COV2.S vaccine versus placebo. Receptors were obtained from a person aged 18-60 years who received the Ad26.COV2.S COVID-19 vaccine or a placebo.

The rearrangement links TRBV5-4 to TRBJ2-1; 11 nucleotides match TRBD2. The V gene's germline CDR1 is SGHNT and CDR2 YYREEE (reference sequence). V lost 6 bases and J lost 5; bases outside the gene matches: 4. This CDR3 spans 14 amino acids. The CDR3 nucleotides read TGTGCCAGCAAACTAGCGGGAGCGGACAATGAGCAGTTCTTC. Translated, it gives CASKLAGADNEQFF.

The rearrangement uses TRBV27 and TRBJ2-7; D might be TRBD1 (6 bases). The CDR3 runs 14 residues. CDR1 and CDR2 from the germline V gene are MNHEY and SMNVEV (reference sequence). V lost 6 bases, J lost 5 bases, and 17 bases lay in between. The CDR3: CASRTGQNQHEQYF. The CDR3 DNA reads as TGTGCCAGCAGGACCGGACAGAACCAGCACGAGCAGTACTTC.

This clone came up a few times. The chain joins TRBV10-3 to TRBJ1-5; D call uncertain. The ends were cut back, 3 bases at V and 6 bases at J, with 9 bases in the middle. The germline V gene encodes CDR1 ENHRY and CDR2 SYGVKD. The CDR3 covers 13 residues. The CDR3 bases are TGTGCCATCAGTGACGGGGTTCCTCAGCCCCAGCATTTT. Protein product: CAISDGVPQPQHF.

This clone showed up just once. The chain has TRBV30 and TRBJ2-2, with TRBD2 identical over 7 bases. V shed 4 bases, J shed 1 base, and the junction held 18 bases outside the gene matches. The CDR3 covers 19 residues. Germline V lookup: CDR1 GTSNPN, CDR2 SVGIG (reference sequence). The CDR3 region is CAWTKIRLGTMGNTGELFF. In nucleotides, the CDR3 is TGTGCCTGGACTAAGATTAGGCTCGGGACTATGGGGAACACCGGGGAGCTGTTTTTT.

The rearrangement uses TRBV5-4 and TRBJ1-2; TRBD1 agrees at 8 bases. Germline trimming cut 0 bases from V and 6 bases from J; bases unmatched to any gene: 4. The CDR3 is made up of 14 amino acids. CDR1 and CDR2 (germline): SGHNT, YYREEE (reference sequence). The CDR3 protein is CASSLAVTGDGYTF. CDR3 DNA: TGTGCCAGCAGCTTGGCCGTGACAGGGGATGGCTACACCTTC.

The rearrangement links TRBV28 to TRBJ1-1, with D hard to call. CDR1 MDHEN and CDR2 SYDVKM come from the germline V gene. The CDR3 spans 13 residues. V shed 5 bases and J shed 0 bases, with 7 bases lying between them. CDR3 nucleotide sequence: TGTGCCAGCAGTGGCACTATGAACACTGAAGCTTTCTTT. Residues: CASSGTMNTEAFF.

The chain couples TRBV28 to TRBJ2-7, with 7 bases aligning to TRBD2. In germline, CDR1 is MDHEN, CDR2 SYDVKM. The J segment lost 4 bases and the V segment lost 2 bases, leaving 5 bases of the junction unmatched. This CDR3 is 14 amino acids long. CDR3 sequence: CASSLLRELYEQYF. CDR3 coding DNA: TGTGCCAGCAGTTTACTGCGGGAGCTATACGAGCAGTACTTC.

Only a few counts were recorded for this clone. The gene calls are TRBV12-3 or TRBV12-4 and TRBJ2-2; tentatively, D is TRBD1 or TRBD2 (5 bases each). The CDR3 consists of 13 residues. V shed 4 bases and J shed 5 bases, with 8 bases lying between them. The DNA for the CDR3 is TGTGCCAGCAGTTCCAGGGAGACCGGGGAGCTGTTTTTT. Translated: CASSSRETGELFF.

The chain uses TRBV28 and TRBJ2-5; 8 bases match TRBD2. Germline lookup yields CDR1 MDHEN and CDR2 SYDVKM. The CDR3 contains 13 residues. After removal of 4 bases from V and 5 bases from J, the junction contained 3 bases not matched to a gene. CDR3 sequence: CASSWGLVETQYF. The DNA for the CDR3 is TGTGCCAGCAGTTGGGGACTAGTGGAGACCCAGTACTTC.

This chain links TRBV7-2 with TRBJ2-7; 8 nucleotides line up with TRBD2. Germline lookup yields CDR1 SGHTA and CDR2 FQGNSA. With 5 bases clipped from V and 6 bases from J, the junction kept 12 bases outside the gene matches. The CDR3 runs 15 residues. CDR3 in amino acids: CASSGGLGLTREQYF. The CDR3 region has the DNA TGTGCCAGCAGCGGGGGACTAGGCTTAACCCGCGAGCAGTACTTC.

This clone was seen more than once but under ten times. V usage is TRBV5-1 and J usage is TRBJ2-7, with 8 bases fitting TRBD2. Germline V gives CDR1 SGHRS, CDR2 YFSETQ. The CDR3 covers 14 residues. The V gene end was trimmed by 3 bases and the J gene end by 7 bases; junction bases not matched to a gene: 9. The chain's CDR3 is CASSSRAGEGEQYF. As DNA, the CDR3 is TGCGCCAGCAGCTCCCGAGCGGGAGAAGGTGAGCAGTACTTC.

The V gene is TRBV18, the J gene TRBJ1-1; D remains ambiguous. Germline V CDR1 and CDR2: KGHSH, LQKENI. This CDR3 region has 14 residues. Trimming shortened V by 4 bases and J by 2 bases, and 11 bases separated the two germline ends. The CDR3 DNA sequence: TGTGCCAGCTCACTAACAGCGCTAAACACTGAAGCTTTCTTT. Translating it yields CASSLTALNTEAFF.

This rearrangement joins TRBV12-3 or TRBV12-4 to TRBJ1-1; perhaps TRBD1 as D (5 bases). This CDR3 has 13 residues. Trimming removed 5 bases at V and 1 base at J, with 8 bases between. This CDR3 reads CASSATENTEAFF. DNA for the CDR3: TGTGCCAGCAGTGCGACAGAGAACACTGAAGCTTTCTTT.

The rearrangement uses TRBV7-7 and TRBJ2-5; TRBD1 might be the D (5 bases). Germline loops: CDR1 SSHAT, CDR2 FNYEAQ (reference sequence). The CDR3 contains 14 residues. Trimming left V 1 base short and J 4 bases short, with 10 bases between. CDR3 sequence reads: CASSLGSRVETQYF. The CDR3 coding sequence is TGTGCCAGCAGCTTAGGTAGCAGGGTAGAGACCCAGTACTTC.

The V call is TRBV9, the J call TRBJ2-3; a weak D match, TRBD2 (5 bases). Germline values: CDR1 SGDLS, CDR2 YYNGEE. Trimming left V 7 bases short and J 0 bases short, with 21 bases between. The CDR3 is 17 residues long. The CDR3 bases are TGTGCCAGCTCCCCCACCCTAAGGCGGGCTAGCACAGATACGCAGTATTTT. Translation gives CASSPTLRRASTDTQYF.

This clone has only one observation. The J gene is TRBJ1-1, the V gene TRBV4-2; D might be TRBD1 (6 bases). CDR3 length: 17 amino acids. Germline V lookup: CDR1 LGHNA, CDR2 YNFKEQ. Trimming cost V 3 bases and J 3 bases, with 20 bases left between them. The CDR3 here is CASSHQDRPGYDTEAFF. The CDR3, as DNA: TGTGCCAGCAGCCACCAAGACAGGCCGGGGTACGACACTGAAGCTTTCTTT.